The entry that follows covers one T cell receptor (beta chain) sequence. CDR3 length: 17 residues. The V gene lost 0 bases and the J gene lost 5 bases, with 19 bases spanning the gap. Germline-derived CDR1 and CDR2 are LGHDT and YNNKEL (reference sequence). Methods used by the authors: Estimated nucleated cell counts came from reference gene primer amplification. TCRdb's table, derived via immunoSEQ multiplex PCR, lists solely in-frame clones and lacks some. From that table come the V and J calls and clone size; the DNA was used to work out D and trimming. The repertoire includes over 250,000 clones, approximately 89% of them detected once, and about an eighth sits in the top ten. This record belongs to a study of blood T cell repertoires in COVID-19. Study context: Italy, Spain and the United States were the sources of the convalescent and acute COVID-19 samples. In each case, the material was cDNA or gDNA derived from T cells, B-cell-depleted T cells, or PBMCs.

The specimen sequenced was peripheral blood. The TCR sequence derives from a woman between 55 and 75 years old with acute or convalescent COVID-19. The chain links TRBV3-1 (or the pseudogene TRBV3-2) to TRBJ1-1, with D possibly TRBD1 on 6 matching bases. CDR3 loop: CASSQDVQGRRATEAFF. CDR3 sequence (DNA): TGTGCCAGCAGCCAAGATGTACAGGGCAGGAGAGCAACTGAAGCTTTCTTT.